The clone carrying this TCR beta chain occurred many times. Germline lookup yields CDR1 SGHVS and CDR2 FQNEAQ. V was pared by 1 base and J by 1 base, with 8 bases of the junction left unmatched. There are 17 residues in the CDR3. The sample originates from a study of T cell repertoires in cytomegalovirus infection. TCRdb re-analysed the reads in MiXCR, keeping a single row per CDR3 protein. In the table there are around 140,000 distinct CDR3 sequences, about 6% of which are singletons. Sequencing was carried out using PBMCs. This TCR was recovered from a human donor in good health (CMV status not recorded). Some clones in this sample may be carry-over from other donors' samples. The chain joins TRBV7-8 to TRBJ2-7, with 9 bases fitting TRBD1. CDR3 residues: CASSLVSGTGISYEQYF. For the CDR3, the DNA is TGTGCCAGCAGCTTAGTGTCCGGGACAGGGATTTCCTACGAGCAGTACTTC.